This TCR beta chain is drawn from a study of human T cells and chemical hapten exposure. Study in general: 2% DPC applied to a 2 cm by 2 cm arm area sensitized donors.

TCRdb itself ran the RACE reads through MiXCR, one entry per CDR3 protein. The table includes under 450,000 distinct CDR3 sequences, 4.8% detected once. Time point denoted: patch test 1, 2 weeks after DPC sensitization. Sample treatment: therapeutic diphenylcyclopropenone sensitization with weekly scalp DPC. Blood collection took place prior to placing each patch test. Donors, patients with alopecia ranging from 18 to 70 years old and judged suitable for DPC, provided samples. Unfractionated whole blood yielded the extracted total RNA. Germline loops: CDR1 MNHEY, CDR2 SMNVEV (reference sequence). The CDR3 is 14 amino acids. V was trimmed by 5 bases and J by 7 bases, leaving 18 bases between them.

The sequence was collected from a woman aged 45-60 years with alopecia areata. Some clones in this sample may be carry-over from other donors' samples. The rearrangement uses TRBV27 and TRBJ2-7; D is uncertain. The source material was whole blood, sampled in connection with sensitization to the hapten diphenylcyclopropenone (DPC). CDR3 amino acids: CASSAHGLRVEQYF. The CDR3 DNA reads as TGTGCCAGCAGTGCCCACGGGTTAAGGGTGGAGCAGTACTTC.